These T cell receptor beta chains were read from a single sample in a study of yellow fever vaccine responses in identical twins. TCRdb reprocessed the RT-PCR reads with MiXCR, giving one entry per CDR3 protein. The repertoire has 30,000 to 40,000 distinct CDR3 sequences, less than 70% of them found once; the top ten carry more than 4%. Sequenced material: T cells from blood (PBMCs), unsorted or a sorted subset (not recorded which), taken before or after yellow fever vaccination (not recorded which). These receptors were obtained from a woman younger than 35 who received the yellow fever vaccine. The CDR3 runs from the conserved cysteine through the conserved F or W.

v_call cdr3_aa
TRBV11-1 CASSPTPWSSGNTIYF
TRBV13 CASSGRSRNSPLHF
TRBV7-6 CASSLSGTGTEAFF
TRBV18 CASSPGTGRADTEAFF
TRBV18 CASSPPTRGTTEAFF
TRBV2 CASREEKGNEQFF
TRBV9 CASSTWGGSLGQETQYF
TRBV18 CASSLDSYNEQFF
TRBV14 CASSQGTYTEAFF
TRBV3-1 CASSVQENQPQHF
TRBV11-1 CASSHSGPYEQYF
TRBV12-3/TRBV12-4 CASSKTVAQETQYF